This T cell receptor (beta chain) derives from a study of blood T cell repertoires in COVID-19. Study overall: Some COVID-19 samples were acute and others convalescent; all came from the United States, Italy and Spain. Nucleic acid was either cDNA or gDNA, and it came from T cells, B-cell-depleted T cells, or PBMCs.

In the source study's methods: Nucleated cell counts were estimated from reference gene primer amplification. Sequencing was performed with immunoSEQ multiplex PCR; in TCRdb, only in-frame clones are kept and a portion is missing. Clone size and the V and J calls come from that table; the DNA yielded D and trimming. The sample has more than 45,000 clones; roughly 87% are singletons. The TCR was taken from a woman in her sixties or seventies with acute or convalescent COVID-19. Sequencing used peripheral blood.

This CDR3 reads CASRRTGDTGELFF. The CDR3 DNA is TGTGCCAGTAGGCGGACAGGGGACACCGGGGAGCTGTTTTTT. V and J are TRBV19 and TRBJ2-2; 9 bases match TRBD1. Trimming cost V 6 bases and J 3 bases; bases outside gene matches: 2. The length of the CDR3 is 14 residues. CDR1 is LNHDA and CDR2 is SQIVND in the germline V gene (reference sequence).